The clone carrying this T cell receptor beta chain has a single count. Its antigen remains unidentified. The method was immunoSEQ multiplex PCR; TCRdb's version includes in-frame clones alone and lacks a portion of them. In the table there are tens of thousands of clones, over 70% of which are singletons. The unexposed donors gave CD4+ T cells in about 2010-2018, prior to COVID-19. CD4+ T cells were isolated from the cells after around 10 days of culture. Cells permitting, SARS-CoV-2 S/N and four cold-coronavirus spikes were tested on unexposed-donor CD4+ T cells. The data were obtained in a study of CD4 T cells in relation to SARS-CoV-2 and coronaviruses. The study, taken as a whole, reports: This crossreactivity analysis covered spike protein alone, no other viral proteins.

The germline V gene has CDR1 MDHEN and CDR2 SYDVKM. The V and J ends lost 5 bases and 9 bases respectively, with 22 bases between them. The CDR3 is 15 residues long. Source material: CD4+ T cells from PBMCs, cultured in vitro. The TCR comes from a human donor in good health. The rearrangement joins TRBV28 to TRBJ1-2; D remains unclear. CDR3 amino acids: CASSPPGGEVTRYTF. In DNA, the CDR3 is TGTGCCAGCAGTCCCCCGGGCGGGGAAGTTACTCGCTACACCTTC.